This TCR beta chain appears in the sequencing data of a study of T cell repertoires in cytomegalovirus infection. Study summary: A matching HLA type, together with CMV infection, was signaled by public TCR beta signatures. Findings and caveats of the study: Within the response measured ex vivo, HLA-C-restricted CMV-specific TCR beta clonotypes were dominant.

Looked up from germline, CDR1 is MNHEY and CDR2 is SVGEGT. The CDR3 is 14 residues long. The V gene lost 4 bases and the J gene lost 2 bases, with 11 bases spanning the gap. MiXCR, applied by TCRdb to the reads, yields one record per CDR3 protein. This repertoire shows roughly 280,000 distinct CDR3 sequences, approximately 14% found once; its top ten account for 8.8%. Points on this clonotype: What it binds is not known.

This rearrangement joins TRBV6-2 or TRBV6-3 to TRBJ1-1; D ambiguous. The clonotype comes from a human donor in good health (CMV status not recorded). Some clones in this sample may be carry-over from other donors' samples. Source material: PBMCs. CDR3 coding DNA: TGTGCCAGCAGTTGGACGGGGATTAACACTGAAGCTTTCTTT. Its protein is CASSWTGINTEAFF.